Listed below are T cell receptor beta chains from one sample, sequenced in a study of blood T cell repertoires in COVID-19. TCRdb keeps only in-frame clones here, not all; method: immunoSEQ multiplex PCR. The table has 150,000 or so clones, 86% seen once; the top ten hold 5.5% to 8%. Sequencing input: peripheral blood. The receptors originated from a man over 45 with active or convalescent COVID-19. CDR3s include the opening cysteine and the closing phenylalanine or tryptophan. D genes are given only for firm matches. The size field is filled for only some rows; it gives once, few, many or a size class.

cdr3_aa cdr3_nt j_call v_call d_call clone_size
CAISSLRERGATYNEQFF TGTGCCATCAGCTCCCTCCGGGAGCGGGGGGCTACTTACAATGAGCAGTTCTTC TRBJ2-1 TRBV10-3 TRBD2 -
CASSPRTGREGDTQYF TGTGCCAGCAGCCCAAGGACAGGACGGGAAGGAGATACGCAGTATTTT TRBJ2-3 TRBV7-2 TRBD1 -
CASSLWAGGDSPLHF TGTGCCAGCAGCTTATGGGCTGGGGGGGATTCACCCCTCCACTTT TRBJ1-6 TRBV11-3 - -
CSASLGQGGTQYF TGCAGTGCTAGTCTGGGACAGGGGGGGACCCAGTACTTC TRBJ2-5 TRBV20-1 TRBD1 -
CASSTGQGYGYTF TGCGCCAGCAGCACGGGACAGGGCTATGGCTACACCTTC TRBJ1-2 TRBV5-1 TRBD1 -
CASSQDWTVAYEQYF TGCGCCAGCAGCCAAGATTGGACAGTAGCCTACGAGCAGTACTTC TRBJ2-7 TRBV4-3 - many
CASSSTGVYGYTF TGCGCCAGCAGCTCGACAGGGGTCTATGGCTACACCTTC TRBJ1-2 TRBV5-1 TRBD1 -
CASSPGQGNQPQHF TGTGCCAGCTCACCGGGACAGGGGAATCAGCCCCAGCATTTT TRBJ1-5 TRBV18 TRBD1 few
CSVERIGGGSGELFF TGCAGCGTTGAAAGAATAGGGGGCGGATCCGGGGAGCTGTTTTTT TRBJ2-2 TRBV29-1 TRBD1 -
CATSVELNSPLHF TGTGCCACTTCTGTAGAGCTTAATTCACCCCTCCACTTT TRBJ1-6 TRBV2 - many
CASSYRQGDLDGYTF TGTGCCAGCAGTTACCGTCAGGGGGATTTGGATGGCTACACCTTC TRBJ1-2 TRBV6-5 TRBD1 -
CASSPRSGVLAGVLQETQYF TGTGCCAGCTCACCACGGTCTGGGGTACTAGCGGGAGTGTTACAAGAGACCCAGTACTTC TRBJ2-5 TRBV18 TRBD2 -
CASSQDPGPDLGYTF TGCGCCAGCAGCCAAGACCCAGGGCCCGATTTAGGCTACACCTTC TRBJ1-2 TRBV4-3 - -
CASSISGRINEQYF TGTGCCAGTAGTATTAGCGGGAGAATCAACGAGCAGTACTTC TRBJ2-7 TRBV19 TRBD2 -
CASSSSWTSGKQFF TGTGCCAGCAGCTCCTCTTGGACTAGCGGCAAGCAGTTCTTC TRBJ2-1 TRBV7-3 TRBD2 -
CASSRGQGAGGTDTQYF TGTGCCAGCAGTCGTGGTCAAGGGGCGGGAGGCACAGATACGCAGTATTTT TRBJ2-3 TRBV25-1 TRBD2 -
CASSDPGQGANGYTF TGTGCCAGCAGCGACCCGGGACAGGGGGCGAATGGCTACACCTTC TRBJ1-2 TRBV6-2/TRBV6-3 TRBD1 -
CASSPPGGFYGYTF TGTGCCAGCTCACCACCTGGAGGATTCTATGGCTACACCTTC TRBJ1-2 TRBV18 - -
CASSFFGDSNEKLFF TGTGCCAGCAGCTTTTTCGGGGACAGCAATGAAAAACTGTTTTTT TRBJ1-4 TRBV5-5 TRBD1 few
CASRPLGQGGDEKLFF TGTGCCAGTAGGCCCCTCGGACAGGGGGGAGATGAAAAACTGTTTTTT TRBJ1-4 TRBV19 TRBD1 -
CASSSPVGGTDTQYF TGTGCCAGCAGTAGCCCGGTGGGGGGGACAGATACGCAGTATTTT TRBJ2-3 TRBV6-5 TRBD2 -
CASSGWTGLQETQYF TGTGCCAGCAGCGGCTGGACAGGACTCCAAGAGACCCAGTACTTC TRBJ2-5 TRBV5-5 TRBD1 -
CASSPRQGNNEKLFF TGTGCCAGCTCACCAAGGCAGGGGAATAATGAAAAACTGTTTTTT TRBJ1-4 TRBV18 - -
CASSRGQGTGEAFF TGTGCCAGTAGTAGGGGACAGGGAACAGGTGAAGCTTTCTTT TRBJ1-1 TRBV19 TRBD1 few
CAWSVRSGSYNEQFF TGTGCCTGGAGTGTACGTAGCGGGAGTTACAATGAGCAGTTCTTC TRBJ2-1 TRBV30 TRBD2 -
CASSQQLGGPRKPHNEQFF TGCGCCAGCAGCCAACAACTAGGGGGACCGAGGAAACCTCACAATGAGCAGTTCTTC TRBJ2-1 TRBV4-3 - -
CASSPQWGLLSYNEQFF TGTGCCAGCAGCCCACAGTGGGGCCTCCTTTCCTACAATGAGCAGTTCTTC TRBJ2-1 TRBV9 - -
CASSRSKGNTIYF TGTGCCAGCAGCCGGAGCAAAGGAAACACCATATATTTT TRBJ1-3 TRBV7-8 - -
CASGRTSGRNYEQYF TGTGCCAGCGGAAGAACTAGCGGGAGGAACTACGAGCAGTACTTC TRBJ2-7 TRBV11-2 TRBD2 few
CATTGQGSNTEAFF TGTGCCACCACGGGACAGGGATCGAACACTGAAGCTTTCTTT TRBJ1-1 TRBV15 TRBD1 -
CASSASDRDQPQHF TGTGCCAGCAGTGCTTCGGACAGGGATCAGCCCCAGCATTTT TRBJ1-5 TRBV2 TRBD1 -
CSVGTSGSSYEQYF TGCAGCGTCGGGACTAGCGGGAGCTCCTACGAGCAGTACTTC TRBJ2-7 TRBV29-1 TRBD2 -
CASSTLAGYVTDTQYF TGTGCCAGCAGTACCTTAGCGGGGTACGTCACAGATACGCAGTATTTT TRBJ2-3 TRBV25-1 TRBD2 -
CASSTVRSEQFF TGTGCCAGCAGTACCGTTAGGAGTGAGCAGTTCTTC TRBJ2-1 TRBV6-5 - -
CASSSGEVAKNIQYF TGTGCCAGCAGCTCAGGGGAAGTGGCCAAAAACATTCAGTACTTC TRBJ2-4 TRBV5-4 - -
CASSFRRSNQPQHF TGTGCCAGCAGTTTTAGGCGGAGCAATCAGCCCCAGCATTTT TRBJ1-5 TRBV27 - -
CASSVDWAGFFNEQFF TGTGCCAGCAGCGTAGATTGGGCGGGTTTCTTCAATGAGCAGTTCTTC TRBJ2-1 TRBV9 - -
CAWSVLATVEQYF TGTGCCTGGAGTGTACTAGCGACTGTCGAGCAGTACTTC TRBJ2-7 TRBV30 TRBD2 -